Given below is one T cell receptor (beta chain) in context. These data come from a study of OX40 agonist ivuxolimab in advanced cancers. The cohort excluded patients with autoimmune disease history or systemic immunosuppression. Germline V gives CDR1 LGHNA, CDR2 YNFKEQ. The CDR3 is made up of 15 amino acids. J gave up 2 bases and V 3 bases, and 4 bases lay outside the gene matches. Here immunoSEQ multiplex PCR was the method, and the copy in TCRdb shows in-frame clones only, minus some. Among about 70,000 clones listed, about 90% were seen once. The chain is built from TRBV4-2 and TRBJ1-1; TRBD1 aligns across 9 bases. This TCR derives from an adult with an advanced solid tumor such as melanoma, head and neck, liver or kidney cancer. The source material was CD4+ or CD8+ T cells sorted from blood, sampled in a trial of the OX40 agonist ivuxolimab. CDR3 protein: CASSHTGQGNTEAFF. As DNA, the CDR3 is TGTGCCAGCAGCCATACGGGACAGGGTAACACTGAAGCTTTCTTT.